A single T cell receptor (beta chain) is shown here with its context. The data stem from a study of blood T cells in healthy people across ages. Then a second PCR, running about 6 to 12 cycles, was carried out with a sample-barcoded 5' primer and a J-beta primer mix. TCRdb called the 5' RACE reads again in MiXCR, with one record for every CDR3 protein. The sample carries about 1,500,000 distinct CDR3 sequences, 28% recorded once. V was cut by 3 bases and J by 4 bases, with 8 bases left in between. The CDR3 is made up of 12 amino acids. Germline CDR1 reads SGHDT; CDR2 reads YYEEEE. The sequenced material came from blood. The clonotype was recovered from a woman younger than 45 in good health. The chain links TRBV5-6 to TRBJ2-7; the D is unclear. As DNA, the CDR3 is TGTGCCAGCAGCTGGAGCGCGTACGAGCAGTACTTC. Amino acid sequence: CASSWSAYEQYF.